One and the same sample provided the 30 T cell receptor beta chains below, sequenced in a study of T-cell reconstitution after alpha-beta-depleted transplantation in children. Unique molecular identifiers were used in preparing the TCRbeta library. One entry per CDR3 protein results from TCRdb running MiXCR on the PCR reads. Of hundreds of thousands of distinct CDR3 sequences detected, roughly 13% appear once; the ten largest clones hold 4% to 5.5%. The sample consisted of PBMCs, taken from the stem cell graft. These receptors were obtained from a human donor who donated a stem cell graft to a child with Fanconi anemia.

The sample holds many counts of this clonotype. CDR3 in DNA: TGCGCCAGCAGCCAGGACAGGGACTATGGCTACACCTTC. This encodes CASSQDRDYGYTF. The chain carries TRBV4-3 and TRBJ1-2, with TRBD1 matching over 8 bases. The length of the CDR3 is 13 residues. With 3 bases clipped from V and 3 bases from J, the junction kept 0 bases outside the gene matches. Germline V gene data show CDR1 as LGHNA and CDR2 as YSLEER.

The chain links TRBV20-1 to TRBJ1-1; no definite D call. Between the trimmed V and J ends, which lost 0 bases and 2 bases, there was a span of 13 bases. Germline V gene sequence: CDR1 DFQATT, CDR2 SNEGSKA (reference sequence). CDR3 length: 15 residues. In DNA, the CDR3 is TGCAGTGCTAGAGATCTCTATGGGGTCAACACTGAAGCTTTCTTT. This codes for CSARDLYGVNTEAFF.

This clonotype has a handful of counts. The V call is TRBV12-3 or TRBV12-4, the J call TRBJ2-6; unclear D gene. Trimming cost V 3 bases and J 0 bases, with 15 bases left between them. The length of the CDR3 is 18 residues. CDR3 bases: TGTGCCAGCAGTTTTGATCAAACCTTTGGCTCTGGGGCCAACGTCCTGACTTTC. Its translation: CASSFDQTFGSGANVLTF.

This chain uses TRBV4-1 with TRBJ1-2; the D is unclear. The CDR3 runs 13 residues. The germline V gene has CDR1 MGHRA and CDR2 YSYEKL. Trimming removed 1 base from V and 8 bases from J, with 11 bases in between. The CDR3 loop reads CASSQGLSTGYTF. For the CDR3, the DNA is TGCGCCAGCAGCCAAGGACTATCTACCGGCTACACCTTC.

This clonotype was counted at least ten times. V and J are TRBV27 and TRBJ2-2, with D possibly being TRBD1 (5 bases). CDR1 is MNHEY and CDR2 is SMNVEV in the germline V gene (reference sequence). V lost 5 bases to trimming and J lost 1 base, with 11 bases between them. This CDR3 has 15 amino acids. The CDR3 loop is CASSQGLWNTGELFF. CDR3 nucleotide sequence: TGTGCCAGCAGTCAGGGTCTTTGGAACACCGGGGAGCTGTTTTTT.

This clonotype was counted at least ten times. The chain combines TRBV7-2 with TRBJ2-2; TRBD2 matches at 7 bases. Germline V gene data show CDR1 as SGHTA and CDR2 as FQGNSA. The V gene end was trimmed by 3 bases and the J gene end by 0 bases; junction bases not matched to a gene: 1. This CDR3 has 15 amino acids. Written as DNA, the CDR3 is TGTGCCAGCAGCTTCACTAGCGCGAACACCGGGGAGCTGTTTTTT. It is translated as CASSFTSANTGELFF.

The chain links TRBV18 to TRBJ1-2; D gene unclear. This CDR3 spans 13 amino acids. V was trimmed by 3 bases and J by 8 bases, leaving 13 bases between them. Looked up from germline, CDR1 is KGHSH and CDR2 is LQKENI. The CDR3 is CASSPVNNNGYTF. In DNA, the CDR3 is TGTGCCAGCTCACCGGTTAACAACAACGGCTACACCTTC.

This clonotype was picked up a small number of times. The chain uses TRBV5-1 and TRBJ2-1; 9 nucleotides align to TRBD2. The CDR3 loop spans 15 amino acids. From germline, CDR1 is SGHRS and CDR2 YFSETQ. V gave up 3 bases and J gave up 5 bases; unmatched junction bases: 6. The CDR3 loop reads CASSSTPSGDNEQFF. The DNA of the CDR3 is TGCGCCAGCAGCTCCACTCCTAGCGGGGACAATGAGCAGTTCTTC. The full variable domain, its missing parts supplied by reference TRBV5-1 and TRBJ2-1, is KAGVTQTPRYLIKTRGQQVTLSCSPISGHRSVSWYQQTPGQGLQFLFEYFSETQRNKGNFPGRFSGRQFSNSRSEMNVSTLELGDSALYLCASSSTPSGDNEQFFGPGTRLTVL.

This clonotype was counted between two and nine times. The CDR3 region has the DNA TGCGCCAGCAGCTTGGGAGGGATAGGGTCTATGAACACTGAAGCTTTCTTT. It yields the protein CASSLGGIGSMNTEAFF. V is TRBV5-1 and J is TRBJ1-1; D is uncertain. Germline CDR1 SGHRS, CDR2 YFSETQ. V was pared by 0 bases and J by 0 bases, with 15 bases between. The CDR3 is 17 amino acids.

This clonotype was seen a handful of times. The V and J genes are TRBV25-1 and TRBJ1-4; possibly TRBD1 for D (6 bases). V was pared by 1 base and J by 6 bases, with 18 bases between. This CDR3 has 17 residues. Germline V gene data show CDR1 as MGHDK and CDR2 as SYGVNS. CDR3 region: CASSESGEWQSHEKLFF. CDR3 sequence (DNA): TGTGCCAGCAGTGAATCAGGGGAATGGCAGAGCCATGAAAAACTGTTTTTT.

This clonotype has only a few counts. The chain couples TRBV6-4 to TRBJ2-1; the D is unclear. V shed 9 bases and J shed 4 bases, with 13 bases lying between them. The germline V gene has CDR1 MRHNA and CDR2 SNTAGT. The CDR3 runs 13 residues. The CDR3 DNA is TGTGCCAGACTCCCATGTCTTTACAATGAGCAGTTCTTC. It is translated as CARLPCLYNEQFF.

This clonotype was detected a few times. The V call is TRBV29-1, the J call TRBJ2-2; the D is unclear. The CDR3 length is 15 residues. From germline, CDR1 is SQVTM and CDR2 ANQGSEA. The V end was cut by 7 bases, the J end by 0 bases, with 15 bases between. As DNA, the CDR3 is TGCAGCGCTCGAGGCCAACTCGCGAACACCGGGGAGCTGTTTTTT. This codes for CSARGQLANTGELFF.

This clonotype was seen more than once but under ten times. The CDR3 reads CASSVTGVNTEAFF. CDR3 DNA: TGCGCCAGCAGCGTGACAGGGGTGAACACTGAAGCTTTCTTT. The rearrangement joins TRBV5-1 to TRBJ1-1; TRBD1 matches at 8 bases. The V gene end was trimmed by 4 bases and the J gene end by 0 bases; junction bases not matched to a gene: 2. This CDR3 contains 14 residues. Germline assignment: CDR1 SGHRS and CDR2 YFSETQ.

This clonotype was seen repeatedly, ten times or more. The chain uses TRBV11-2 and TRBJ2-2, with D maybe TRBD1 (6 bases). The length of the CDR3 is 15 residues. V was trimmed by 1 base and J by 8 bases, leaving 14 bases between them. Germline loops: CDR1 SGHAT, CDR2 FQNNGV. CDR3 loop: CASSLGTDSGGELFF. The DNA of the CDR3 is TGTGCCAGCAGCTTAGGGACAGACTCCGGAGGGGAGCTGTTTTTT.

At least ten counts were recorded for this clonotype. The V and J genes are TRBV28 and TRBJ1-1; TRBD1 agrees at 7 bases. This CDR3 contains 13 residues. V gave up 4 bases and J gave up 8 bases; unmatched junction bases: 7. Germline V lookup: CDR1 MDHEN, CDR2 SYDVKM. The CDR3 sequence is CASSSRDSNEAFF. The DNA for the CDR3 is TGTGCCAGCAGTTCCCGGGACAGTAACGAAGCTTTCTTT.

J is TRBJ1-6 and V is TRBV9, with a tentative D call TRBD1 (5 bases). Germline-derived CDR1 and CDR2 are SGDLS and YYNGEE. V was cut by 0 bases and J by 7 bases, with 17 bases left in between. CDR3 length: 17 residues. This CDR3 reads CASSVAQGGGVNSPLHF. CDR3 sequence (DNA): TGTGCCAGCAGCGTAGCTCAGGGCGGGGGAGTCAATTCACCCCTCCACTTT.

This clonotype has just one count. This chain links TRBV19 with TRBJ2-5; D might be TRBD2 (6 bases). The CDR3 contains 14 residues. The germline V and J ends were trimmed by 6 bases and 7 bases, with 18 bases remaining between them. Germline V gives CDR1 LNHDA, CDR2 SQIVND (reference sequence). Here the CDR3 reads CASSQPTGAGTQYF. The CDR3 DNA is TGTGCCAGTAGCCAACCCACAGGAGCGGGGACCCAGTACTTC.

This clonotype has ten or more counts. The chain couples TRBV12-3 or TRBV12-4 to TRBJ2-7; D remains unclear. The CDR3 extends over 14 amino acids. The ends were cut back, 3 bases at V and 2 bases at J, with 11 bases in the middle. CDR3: CASSFSLYPYEQYF. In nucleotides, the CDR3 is TGTGCCAGCAGTTTTAGCCTATATCCCTACGAGCAGTACTTC.

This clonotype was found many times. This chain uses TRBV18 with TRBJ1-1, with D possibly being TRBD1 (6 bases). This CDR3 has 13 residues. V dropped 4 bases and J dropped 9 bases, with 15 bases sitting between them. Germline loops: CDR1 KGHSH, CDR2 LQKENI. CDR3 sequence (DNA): TGTGCCAGCTCACGTGTTGTCGGGACAAAAGCTTTCTTT. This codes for CASSRVVGTKAFF. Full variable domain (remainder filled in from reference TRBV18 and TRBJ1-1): NAGVMQNPRHLVRRRGQEARLRCSPMKGHSHVYWYRQLPEEGLKFMVYLQKENIIDESGMPKERFSAEFPKEGPSILRIQQVVRGDSAAYFCASSRVVGTKAFFGQGTRLTVV.

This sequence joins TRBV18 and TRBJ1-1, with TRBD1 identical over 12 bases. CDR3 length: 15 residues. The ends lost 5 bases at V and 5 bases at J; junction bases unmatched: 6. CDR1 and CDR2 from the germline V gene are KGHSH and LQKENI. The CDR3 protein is CASSVGTGGYTEAFF. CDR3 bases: TGTGCCAGCTCAGTAGGGACAGGGGGCTATACTGAAGCTTTCTTT. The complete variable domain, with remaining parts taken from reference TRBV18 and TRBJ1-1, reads NAGVMQNPRHLVRRRGQEARLRCSPMKGHSHVYWYRQLPEEGLKFMVYLQKENIIDESGMPKERFSAEFPKEGPSILRIQQVVRGDSAAYFCASSVGTGGYTEAFFGQGTRLTVV.

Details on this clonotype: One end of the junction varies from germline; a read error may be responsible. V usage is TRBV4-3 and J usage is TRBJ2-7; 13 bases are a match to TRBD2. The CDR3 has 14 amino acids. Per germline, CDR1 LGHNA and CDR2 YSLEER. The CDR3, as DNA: TGCGCCAGCAGCCAAGATCGGACTAGCGGGGGCCGGAACTTC. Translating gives CASSQDRTSGGRNF.

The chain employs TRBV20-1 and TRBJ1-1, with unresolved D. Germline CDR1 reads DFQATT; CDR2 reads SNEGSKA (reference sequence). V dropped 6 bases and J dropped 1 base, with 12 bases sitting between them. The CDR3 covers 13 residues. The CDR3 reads CSAASTRNTEAFF. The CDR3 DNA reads TGCAGTGCCGCATCGACTCGGAACACTGAAGCTTTCTTT.

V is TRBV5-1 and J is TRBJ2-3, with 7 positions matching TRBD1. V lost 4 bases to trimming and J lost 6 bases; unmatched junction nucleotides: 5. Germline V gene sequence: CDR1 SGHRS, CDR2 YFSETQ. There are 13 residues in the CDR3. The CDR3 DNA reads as TGCGCCAGCAGCATACTACAGGGGGATACGCAGTATTTT. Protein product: CASSILQGDTQYF. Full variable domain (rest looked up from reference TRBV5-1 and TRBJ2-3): KAGVTQTPRYLIKTRGQQVTLSCSPISGHRSVSWYQQTPGQGLQFLFEYFSETQRNKGNFPGRFSGRQFSNSRSEMNVSTLELGDSALYLCASSILQGDTQYFGPGTRLTVL.

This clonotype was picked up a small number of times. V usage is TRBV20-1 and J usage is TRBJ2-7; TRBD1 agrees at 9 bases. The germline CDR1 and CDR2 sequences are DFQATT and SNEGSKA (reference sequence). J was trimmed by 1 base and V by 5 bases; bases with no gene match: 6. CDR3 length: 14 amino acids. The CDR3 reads CSAVQGAASYEQYV. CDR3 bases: TGCAGTGCTGTACAGGGGGCCGCGTCCTACGAGCAGTACGTC.

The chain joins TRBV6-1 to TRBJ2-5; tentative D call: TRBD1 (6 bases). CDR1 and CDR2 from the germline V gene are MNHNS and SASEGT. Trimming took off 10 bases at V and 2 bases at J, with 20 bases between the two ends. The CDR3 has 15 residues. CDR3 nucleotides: TGTGCCACCCATCTACAGGGAAGGGGTCAAGAGACCCAGTACTTC. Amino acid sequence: CATHLQGRGQETQYF.

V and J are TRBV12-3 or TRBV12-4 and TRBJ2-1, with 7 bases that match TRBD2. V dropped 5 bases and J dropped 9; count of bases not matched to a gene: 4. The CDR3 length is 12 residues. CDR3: CASSPRLAEQFF. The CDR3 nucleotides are TGTGCCAGCAGTCCCAGACTAGCTGAGCAGTTCTTC.

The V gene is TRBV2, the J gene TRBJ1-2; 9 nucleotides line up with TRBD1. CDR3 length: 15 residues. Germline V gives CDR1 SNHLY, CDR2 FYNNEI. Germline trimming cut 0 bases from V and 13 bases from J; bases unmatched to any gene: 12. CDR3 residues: CASSEAGGTGRLGTF. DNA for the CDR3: TGTGCCAGCAGTGAAGCAGGCGGGACAGGGCGATTGGGCACCTTC.

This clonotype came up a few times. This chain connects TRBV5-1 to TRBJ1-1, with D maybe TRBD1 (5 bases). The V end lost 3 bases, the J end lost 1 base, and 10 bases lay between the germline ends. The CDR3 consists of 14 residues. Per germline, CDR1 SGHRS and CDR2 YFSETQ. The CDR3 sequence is CASSSDSWNTEAFF. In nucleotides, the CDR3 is TGCGCCAGCAGCTCCGACAGCTGGAACACTGAAGCTTTCTTT.

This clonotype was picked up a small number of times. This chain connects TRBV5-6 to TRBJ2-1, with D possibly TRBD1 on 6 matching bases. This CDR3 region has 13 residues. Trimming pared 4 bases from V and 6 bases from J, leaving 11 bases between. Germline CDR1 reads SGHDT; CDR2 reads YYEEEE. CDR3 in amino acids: CASSKDRPNEQFF. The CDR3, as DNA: TGTGCCAGCAGCAAGGACAGACCCAATGAGCAGTTCTTC.

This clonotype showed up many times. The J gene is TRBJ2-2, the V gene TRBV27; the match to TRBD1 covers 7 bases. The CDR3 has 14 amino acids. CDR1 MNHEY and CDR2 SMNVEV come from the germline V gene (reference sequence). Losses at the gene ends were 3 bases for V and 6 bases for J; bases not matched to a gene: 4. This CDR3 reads CASSFRQGAGELFF. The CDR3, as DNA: TGTGCCAGCAGTTTTAGACAGGGAGCCGGGGAGCTGTTTTTT.